The entry that follows covers one T cell receptor beta chain sequence. Its antigen has not been determined. There are no base qualities to consult, and no much larger clone falls within one base. This sample is part of a study of blood T cell repertoires in COVID-19 (dated by TCRdb to the early 2020s). About the investigation overall: Collaborator samples came from the United States, Italy and Spain and covered acute and convalescent phases of COVID-19. Where HLA class I and class II types were available, the types were taken from metadata supplied by the sample provider, not from assay-based typing. The dataset comprised deeply sampled blood TCRbeta repertoires from subjects exposed to, actively infected with, or recovered from COVID-19. The prospective study material was composed of cDNA or gDNA derived from T cells, B-cell-depleted T cells, or PBMCs. Samples were obtained from the ongoing ImmuneRACE study (first 160 participants) and from about 1,300 subjects provided by 6 global collaborators. A de-identified subject ID, COVID-19 status, age in years and sex were almost always included in the sample metadata. The repertoires were made available in a free public database intended to serve as a resource for research on the immune response to SARS-CoV-2.

In Seattle, one collaborating source enrolled patients while the infection was active and tracked those patients longitudinally over the course of disease. Collaborating institutions collected whole blood in K2EDTA tubes following their own protocols. Collaborator samples were shipped for TCRbeta analysis as frozen whole blood, isolated PBMCs, or DNA extracted from either sample type. Reading the germline V gene gives CDR1 SNHLY and CDR2 FYNNEI. Trimming at the junction amounts to 1 base on V and 2 bases on J, and the germline ends lie 8 bases apart. The CDR3 has 15 amino acids, counting the end cysteine and phenylalanine. Only the CDR3 DNA is retained, 45 bases long and in frame from the first base. Points the paper makes about the study in general: The amount of clinical and demographic metadata varied by source and participant and was provided uncurated.

TCRbeta CDR3 regions were amplified from genomic DNA using the immunoSEQ Assay, a bias-controlled multiplex PCR. The source study handled its data this way. Nucleated cell counts per sample were estimated from amplification of reference gene primers within the assay. To quantify the absolute abundance of each unique TCRbeta CDR3 rearrangement, sequence reads were collapsed and filtered. For each sample, productive Simpson clonality was calculated as the square root of Simpson's diversity index across productive rearrangements. In its TCRdb copy, this immuneACCESS table keeps in-frame sequences only and misses some clones. Where compared with another copy, unresolved V genes explain less than half of these, and the others have no known cause. V and J calls and clone size follow that table, whereas D and trimming were derived from the DNA. Recorded for this sample are more than 300,000 clones; around 87% of them occurred a single time. About 9.4% of the sample lies in the top ten.

The V gene is TRBV2 and the J gene is TRBJ2-2; the D gene is perhaps TRBD1, on 5 matching bases. This clonotype originated in a woman in her twenties or thirties with COVID-19, enrolled during active disease. Sequenced material: peripheral blood. In nucleotides, the sequence is TGTGCCAGCAGTGAAGACTGGGGCAACACCGGGGAGCTGTTTTTT. Its protein product is CASSEDWGNTGELFF.